This T cell receptor beta chain was identified in a study of blood T cell repertoires in COVID-19. Across the study: Samples of COVID-19 (acute and convalescent) were obtained from the United States, Italy and Spain.

The method was immunoSEQ multiplex PCR; TCRdb's version includes in-frame clones alone and lacks a portion of them. Found here are about 85,000 clones, roughly nine tenths of them singletons; the top ten hold more than 2%. This clone showed up just once. This CDR3 is 13 amino acids long. Per the germline V gene, CDR1 is KGHSH and CDR2 is LQKENI. V shed 2 bases and J shed 4 bases, with 6 bases lying between them. The V gene is TRBV18, the J gene TRBJ2-1; possibly TRBD2 for D (6 bases). The TCR was taken from a man aged 50 or older with acute or convalescent COVID-19. The sequenced sample consisted of peripheral blood. The CDR3 loop is CASSPGGYNEQFF. The CDR3 DNA reads as TGTGCCAGCTCACCAGGGGGGTACAATGAGCAGTTCTTC.